These 9 T cell receptor beta chains share one sample of origin, sequenced in a study of blood T cells in healthy people across ages. A second PCR, run for roughly 7 to 11 cycles, used a sample-barcoded 5' primer plus a J-beta primer mix. One entry per CDR3 protein, called by TCRdb with MiXCR from the 5' RACE reads. The data show 800,000 to 900,000 distinct CDR3 sequences, about 62% seen once. Material for sequencing was blood. The receptors derive from a man under 40 in good health.

This chain uses TRBV29-1 with TRBJ2-7, with D maybe TRBD2 (6 bases). Germline V gene sequence: CDR1 SQVTM, CDR2 ANQGSEA. V was trimmed by 5 bases and J by 0 bases, leaving 14 bases between them. CDR3 length equals 14 residues. The CDR3 is CSVPWRESSYEQYF. As DNA, the CDR3 is TGCAGCGTTCCATGGAGGGAGAGCTCCTACGAGCAGTACTTC.

CDR3 nucleotides: TGTGCCAGCAGCCTCCCCGCCGGGACAGCCAACAATGAGCAGTTCTTC. It codes for CASSLPAGTANNEQFF. The chain carries TRBV7-2 and TRBJ2-1, with 7 nucleotides matching TRBD1. V lost 5 bases and J lost 5; bases outside the gene matches: 12. CDR3 size: 16 residues. Germline V CDR1 and CDR2: SGHTA, FQGNSA.

The chain uses TRBV28 and TRBJ2-1, with 10 bases lining up with TRBD1. Germline CDR1 reads MDHEN; CDR2 reads SYDVKM. After removal of 7 bases from V and 9 bases from J, the junction contained 15 bases not matched to a gene. This CDR3 is built from 16 residues. The DNA of the CDR3 is TGTGCCAGCACCAAACCGCGGACAGGGGGTTTCGGTGAGCAGTTCTTC. As protein: CASTKPRTGGFGEQFF.

The genes are TRBV20-1 and TRBJ1-1; D might be TRBD1 (6 bases). CDR3 size: 10 residues. CDR1 and CDR2 from the germline V gene are DFQATT and SNEGSKA (reference sequence). Trimming took off 7 bases at V and 6 bases at J, with 9 bases between the two ends. CDR3 protein: CSVGGSEAFF. The CDR3 DNA is TGCAGTGTAGGGGGTTCTGAAGCTTTCTTT.

The V call is TRBV10-3, the J call TRBJ2-7; 8 nucleotides match TRBD1. J was trimmed by 3 bases and V by 10 bases; bases with no gene match: 8. CDR1 is ENHRY, CDR2 SYGVKD, per germline. This CDR3 comprises 13 residues. CDR3 residues: CASGTGDFYEQYF. In DNA form, the CDR3 reads TGTGCCAGCGGGACAGGAGACTTCTACGAGCAGTACTTC.

The chain has TRBV5-1 and TRBJ1-1, with 9 bases fitting TRBD1. Germline CDR1 reads SGHRS; CDR2 reads YFSETQ. This CDR3 has 15 amino acids. V shed 3 bases, J shed 5 bases, and the junction held 8 bases outside the gene matches. CDR3 coding DNA: TGCGCCAGCAGCTCCCCGGACAGGGGAGGGACTGAAGCTTTCTTT. Protein: CASSSPDRGGTEAFF.

The chain is built from TRBV20-1 and TRBJ2-3, with a weak D call TRBD2 (6 bases). Between the trimmed V and J ends, which lost 3 bases and 6 bases, there was a span of 13 bases. From germline, CDR1 is DFQATT and CDR2 SNEGSKA (reference sequence). This CDR3 comprises 13 residues. CDR3: CSASPPGVDTQYF. The DNA of the CDR3 is TGCAGTGCTAGCCCCCCGGGGGTGGATACGCAGTATTTT.

J is TRBJ2-3 and V is TRBV9; possibly TRBD1 for D (5 bases). V dropped 3 bases and J dropped 0 bases, with 14 bases sitting between them. Germline V CDR1 and CDR2: SGDLS, YYNGEE. The CDR3 spans 16 residues. The CDR3 loop is CASSDPRQFSTDTQYF. CDR3 bases: TGTGCCAGCAGCGACCCTCGACAGTTTAGCACAGATACGCAGTATTTT.

The chain employs TRBV7-2 and TRBJ1-5; TRBD1 is a possible D gene (6 bases). Germline-derived CDR1 and CDR2 are SGHTA and FQGNSA. CDR3 length: 13 residues. V lost 5 bases to trimming and J lost 12 bases, with 17 bases between them. Here the CDR3 DNA reads TGTGCCAGCAGCACATACAGGGCCCCGATCCAGCATTTT. This translates into CASSTYRAPIQHF.